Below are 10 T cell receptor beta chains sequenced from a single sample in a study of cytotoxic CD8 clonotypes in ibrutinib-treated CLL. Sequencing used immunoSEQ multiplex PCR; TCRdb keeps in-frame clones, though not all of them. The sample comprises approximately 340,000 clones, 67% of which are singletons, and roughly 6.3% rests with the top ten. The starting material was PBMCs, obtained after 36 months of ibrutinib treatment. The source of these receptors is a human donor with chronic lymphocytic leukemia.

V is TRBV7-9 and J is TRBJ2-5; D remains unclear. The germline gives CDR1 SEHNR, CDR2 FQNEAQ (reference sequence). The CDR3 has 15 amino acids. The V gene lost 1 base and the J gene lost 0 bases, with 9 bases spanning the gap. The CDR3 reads CASSLVVLYQETQYF. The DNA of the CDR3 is TGTGCCAGCAGCTTAGTTGTGCTATACCAAGAGACCCAGTACTTC.

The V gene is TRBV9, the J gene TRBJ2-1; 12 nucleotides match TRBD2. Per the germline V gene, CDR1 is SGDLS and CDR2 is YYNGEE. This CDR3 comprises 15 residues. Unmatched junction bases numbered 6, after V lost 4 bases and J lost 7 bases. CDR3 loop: CASSPSGRVGNEQFF. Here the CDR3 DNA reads TGTGCCAGCAGCCCTAGCGGGAGGGTTGGGAATGAGCAGTTCTTC.

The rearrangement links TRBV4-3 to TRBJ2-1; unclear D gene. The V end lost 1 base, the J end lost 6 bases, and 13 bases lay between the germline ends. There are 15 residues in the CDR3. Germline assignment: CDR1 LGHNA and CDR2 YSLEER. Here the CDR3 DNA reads TGCGCCAGCAGCCAAGGGCAGCATCGTATCAATGAGCAGTTCTTC. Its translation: CASSQGQHRINEQFF.

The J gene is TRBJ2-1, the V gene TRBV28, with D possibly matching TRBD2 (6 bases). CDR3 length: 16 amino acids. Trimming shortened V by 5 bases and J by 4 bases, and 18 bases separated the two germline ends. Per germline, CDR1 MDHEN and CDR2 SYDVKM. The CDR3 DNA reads TGTGCCAGCAGTCACAACCCGGGACTGATATACAATGAGCAGTTCTTC. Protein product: CASSHNPGLIYNEQFF.

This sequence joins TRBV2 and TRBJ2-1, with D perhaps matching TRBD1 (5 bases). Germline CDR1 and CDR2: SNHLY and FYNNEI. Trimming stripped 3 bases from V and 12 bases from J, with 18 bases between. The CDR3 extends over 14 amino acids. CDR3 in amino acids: CASSEGPMGSSQFF. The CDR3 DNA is TGTGCCAGCAGTGAGGGGCCCATGGGGTCTTCGCAGTTCTTC.

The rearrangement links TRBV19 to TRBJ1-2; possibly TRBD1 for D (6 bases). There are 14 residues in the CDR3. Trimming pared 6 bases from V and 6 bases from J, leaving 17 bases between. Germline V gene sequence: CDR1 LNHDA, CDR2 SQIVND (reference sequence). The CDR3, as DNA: TGTGCCAGTAGCCTCACAGGGTCCGGTGATGGCTACACCTTC. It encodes CASSLTGSGDGYTF.

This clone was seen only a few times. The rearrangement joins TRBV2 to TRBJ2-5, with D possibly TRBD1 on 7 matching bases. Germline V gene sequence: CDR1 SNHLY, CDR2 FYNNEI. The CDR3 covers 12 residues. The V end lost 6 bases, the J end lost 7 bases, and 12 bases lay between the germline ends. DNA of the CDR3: TGTGCCAGCAGGAGTCAGGGGGGGACCCAGTACTTC. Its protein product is CASRSQGGTQYF.

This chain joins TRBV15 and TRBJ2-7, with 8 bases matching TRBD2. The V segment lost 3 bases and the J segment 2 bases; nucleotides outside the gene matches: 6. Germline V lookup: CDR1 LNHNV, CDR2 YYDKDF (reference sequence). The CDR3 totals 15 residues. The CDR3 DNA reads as TGTGCCACCAGCAGTTCTAGCGGGCGGGCCTACGAGCAGTACTTC. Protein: CATSSSSGRAYEQYF.

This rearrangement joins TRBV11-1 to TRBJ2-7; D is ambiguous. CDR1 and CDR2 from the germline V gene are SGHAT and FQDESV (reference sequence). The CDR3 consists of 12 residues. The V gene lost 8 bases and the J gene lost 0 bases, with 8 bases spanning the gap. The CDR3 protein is CASGSSSYEQYF. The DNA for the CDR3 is TGTGCCAGCGGAAGTAGCTCCTACGAGCAGTACTTC.

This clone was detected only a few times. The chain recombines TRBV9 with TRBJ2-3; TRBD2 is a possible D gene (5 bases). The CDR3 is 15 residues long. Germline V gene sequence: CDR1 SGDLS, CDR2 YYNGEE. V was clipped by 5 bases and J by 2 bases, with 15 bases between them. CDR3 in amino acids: CASSHPGSFTDTQYF. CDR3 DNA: TGTGCCAGCAGTCATCCGGGGTCTTTCACAGATACGCAGTATTTT.